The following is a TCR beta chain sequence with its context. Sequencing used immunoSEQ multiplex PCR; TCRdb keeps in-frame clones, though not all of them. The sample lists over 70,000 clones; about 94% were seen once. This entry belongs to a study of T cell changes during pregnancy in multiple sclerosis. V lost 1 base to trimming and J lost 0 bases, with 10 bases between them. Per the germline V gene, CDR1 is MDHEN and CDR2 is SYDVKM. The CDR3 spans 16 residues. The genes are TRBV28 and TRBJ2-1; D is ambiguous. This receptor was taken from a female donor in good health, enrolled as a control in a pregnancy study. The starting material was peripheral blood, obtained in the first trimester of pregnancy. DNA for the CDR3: TGTGCCAGCAGTTTATTCTGGGCCAACTCCTACAATGAGCAGTTCTTC. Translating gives CASSLFWANSYNEQFF. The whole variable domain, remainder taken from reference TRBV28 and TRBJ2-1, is DVKVTQSSRYLVKRTGEKVFLECVQDMDHENMFWYRQDPGLGLRLIYFSYDVKMKEKGDIPEGYSVSREKKERFSLILESASTNQTSMYLCASSLFWANSYNEQFFGPGTRLTVL.